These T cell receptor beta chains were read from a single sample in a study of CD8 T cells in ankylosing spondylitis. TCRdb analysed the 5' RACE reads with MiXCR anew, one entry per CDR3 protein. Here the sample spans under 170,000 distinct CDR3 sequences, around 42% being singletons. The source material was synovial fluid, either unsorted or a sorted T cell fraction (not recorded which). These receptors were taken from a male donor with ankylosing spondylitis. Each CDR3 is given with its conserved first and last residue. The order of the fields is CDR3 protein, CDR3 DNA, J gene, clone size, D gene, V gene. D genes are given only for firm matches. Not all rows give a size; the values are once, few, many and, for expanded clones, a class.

CDR3 protein: CASTRPREDWYEQYF; CDR3 DNA: TGTGCCAGCACTCGCCCGCGGGAGGACTGGTACGAGCAGTACTTC; J gene: TRBJ2-7; clone size: -; D gene: TRBD2; V gene: TRBV28
CDR3 protein: CASSFRTDRPTEAFF; CDR3 DNA: TGTGCCAGCAGCTTTAGAACCGACAGGCCCACTGAAGCTTTCTTT; J gene: TRBJ1-1; clone size: -; D gene: -; V gene: TRBV7-9
CDR3 protein: CASSLAPSGRGSYNEQFF; CDR3 DNA: TGTGCCAGCAGCTTGGCCCCTAGCGGGAGAGGGTCCTACAATGAGCAGTTCTTC; J gene: TRBJ2-1; clone size: -; D gene: TRBD2; V gene: TRBV5-6
CDR3 protein: CASRPPGQGNYGYTF; CDR3 DNA: TGTGCCAGCCGTCCGCCGGGACAGGGGAACTATGGCTACACCTTC; J gene: TRBJ1-2; clone size: -; D gene: TRBD1; V gene: TRBV6-1
CDR3 protein: CASSLLAGVEETQYF; CDR3 DNA: TGCGCCAGCAGCCTACTAGCGGGAGTCGAAGAGACCCAGTACTTC; J gene: TRBJ2-5; clone size: -; D gene: TRBD2; V gene: TRBV4-3
CDR3 protein: CSARDRGLDYNEQFF; CDR3 DNA: TGCAGTGCTAGAGACAGGGGGCTAGACTACAATGAGCAGTTCTTC; J gene: TRBJ2-1; clone size: -; D gene: TRBD1; V gene: TRBV20-1
CDR3 protein: CVVAGEGWWVRQEQYF; CDR3 DNA: TGTGTCGTGGCAGGGGAGGGCTGGTGGGTGCGTCAAGAGCAGTACTTC; J gene: TRBJ2-7; clone size: -; D gene: -; V gene: TRBV28
CDR3 protein: CASSAPGLAGYEQYF; CDR3 DNA: TGTGCCAGCAGTGCTCCGGGACTAGCGGGATACGAGCAGTACTTC; J gene: TRBJ2-7; clone size: -; D gene: TRBD2; V gene: TRBV28
CDR3 protein: CATSGRRGYTF; CDR3 DNA: TGTGCCACCTCAGGGAGGAGGGGCTACACCTTC; J gene: TRBJ1-2; clone size: few; D gene: -; V gene: TRBV12-3/TRBV12-4
CDR3 protein: CASSLGAAQETQYF; CDR3 DNA: TGTGCCAGCAGCTTAGGTGCAGCTCAAGAGACCCAGTACTTC; J gene: TRBJ2-5; clone size: many; D gene: -; V gene: TRBV13
CDR3 protein: CASSGGTTSYNEQFF; CDR3 DNA: TGTGCCAGCAGCGGCGGGACTACGAGTTACAATGAGCAGTTCTTC; J gene: TRBJ2-1; clone size: many; D gene: TRBD2; V gene: TRBV7-9
CDR3 protein: CASSLGRDRGISSYNSPLHF; CDR3 DNA: TGTGCCAGCAGTTTAGGCCGGGACAGGGGAATTAGCTCCTATAATTCACCCCTCCACTTT; J gene: TRBJ1-6; clone size: few; D gene: TRBD1; V gene: TRBV28
CDR3 protein: CASSQDTADSSYEQYF; CDR3 DNA: TGTGCCAGCAGCCAAGATACAGCGGACAGCTCCTACGAGCAGTACTTC; J gene: TRBJ2-7; clone size: many; D gene: -; V gene: TRBV4-2
CDR3 protein: CASRHETPSSGNTIYF; CDR3 DNA: TGTGCCAGCAGGCACGAGACGCCTAGCTCTGGAAACACCATATATTTT; J gene: TRBJ1-3; clone size: -; D gene: -; V gene: TRBV7-9
CDR3 protein: CASSVETSGRLTGELFF; CDR3 DNA: TGTGCCAGCAGCGTAGAGACTAGCGGGAGACTCACCGGGGAGCTGTTTTTT; J gene: TRBJ2-2; clone size: -; D gene: TRBD2; V gene: TRBV9
CDR3 protein: CASILGLAGGLSGELFF; CDR3 DNA: TGTGCCAGCATCCTGGGACTAGCGGGAGGATTATCCGGGGAGCTGTTTTTT; J gene: TRBJ2-2; clone size: few; D gene: TRBD2; V gene: TRBV11-2
CDR3 protein: CASSSLTQGASTGREVVYEQFF; CDR3 DNA: TGTGCCAGCAGTTCCCTGACACAGGGGGCGAGTACAGGGCGGGAGGTCGTTTATGAGCAGTTCTTC; J gene: TRBJ2-1; clone size: few; D gene: -; V gene: TRBV28
CDR3 protein: CASSFSKSNQPQHF; CDR3 DNA: TGTGCCAGCAGTTTCAGCAAGAGCAATCAGCCCCAGCATTTT; J gene: TRBJ1-5; clone size: -; D gene: -; V gene: TRBV27
CDR3 protein: CASSYDRGDVNQPQHF; CDR3 DNA: TGTGCCAGCAGTTACGATCGGGGGGATGTCAATCAGCCCCAGCATTTT; J gene: TRBJ1-5; clone size: few; D gene: -; V gene: TRBV28
CDR3 protein: CASSLFHRDLNEKLFF; CDR3 DNA: TGTGCCAGCAGTTTATTTCACAGGGACCTTAATGAAAAACTGTTTTTT; J gene: TRBJ1-4; clone size: -; D gene: -; V gene: TRBV28
CDR3 protein: CASSYSAGMGSDTQYF; CDR3 DNA: TGTGCCAGCAGTTACTCGGCGGGGATGGGCTCAGATACGCAGTATTTT; J gene: TRBJ2-3; clone size: -; D gene: -; V gene: TRBV6-5
CDR3 protein: CASSQEPGQSYEQYF; CDR3 DNA: TGTGCCAGCAGCCAAGAACCGGGACAATCCTACGAGCAGTACTTC; J gene: TRBJ2-7; clone size: few; D gene: -; V gene: TRBV3-1
CDR3 protein: CASRLGTGAYEQYF; CDR3 DNA: TGCGCCAGCAGACTGGGGACAGGAGCCTACGAGCAGTACTTC; J gene: TRBJ2-7; clone size: -; D gene: TRBD1; V gene: TRBV5-1
CDR3 protein: CASSLLGGLTHYEQYF; CDR3 DNA: TGTGCCAGCAGCTTACTGGGGGGACTAACCCACTACGAGCAGTACTTC; J gene: TRBJ2-7; clone size: -; D gene: TRBD2; V gene: TRBV7-8
CDR3 protein: CASSQDFGFTETQYF; CDR3 DNA: TGCGCCAGCAGCCAAGATTTCGGGTTCACGGAGACCCAGTACTTC; J gene: TRBJ2-5; clone size: -; D gene: -; V gene: TRBV4-3
CDR3 protein: CASSPRQGYFTEAFF; CDR3 DNA: TGTGCCAGCAGTCCGAGACAGGGGTATTTCACTGAAGCTTTCTTT; J gene: TRBJ1-1; clone size: once; D gene: TRBD1; V gene: TRBV2
CDR3 protein: CSVGVDSYEQYF; CDR3 DNA: TGCAGCGTTGGTGTCGATTCCTACGAGCAGTACTTC; J gene: TRBJ2-7; clone size: -; D gene: -; V gene: TRBV29-1
CDR3 protein: CASSYKAREGRGVVLRNTEAFF; CDR3 DNA: TGTGCCAGCAGTTATAAGGCCCGAGAGGGCAGGGGTGTGGTTTTGCGGAACACTGAAGCTTTCTTT; J gene: TRBJ1-1; clone size: -; D gene: -; V gene: TRBV6-2/TRBV6-3
CDR3 protein: CASSLASRGGNEKLFF; CDR3 DNA: TGTGCCAGCAGCTTAGCCTCCCGGGGAGGCAATGAAAAACTGTTTTTT; J gene: TRBJ1-4; clone size: -; D gene: -; V gene: TRBV7-9
CDR3 protein: CASSQDPGVITEAFF; CDR3 DNA: TGTGCCAGCAGCCAAGACCCCGGGGTTATCACTGAAGCTTTCTTT; J gene: TRBJ1-1; clone size: -; D gene: -; V gene: TRBV14
CDR3 protein: CASSDRITETQYF; CDR3 DNA: TGTGCCAGCAGCGACAGGATAACCGAGACCCAGTACTTC; J gene: TRBJ2-5; clone size: -; D gene: -; V gene: TRBV6-1
CDR3 protein: CASSFPPLDTQYF; CDR3 DNA: TGTGCCAGCAGCTTCCCGCCTCTTGATACGCAGTATTTT; J gene: TRBJ2-3; clone size: few; D gene: -; V gene: TRBV27
CDR3 protein: CASSPNYGGEKLFF; CDR3 DNA: TGTGCCAGCAGCCCGAATTATGGGGGCGAAAAACTGTTTTTT; J gene: TRBJ1-4; clone size: many; D gene: -; V gene: TRBV7-9
CDR3 protein: CAWSVSKNNEQFF; CDR3 DNA: TGTGCCTGGAGTGTATCCAAAAACAATGAGCAGTTCTTC; J gene: TRBJ2-1; clone size: many; D gene: -; V gene: TRBV30
CDR3 protein: CASSPDSNYGYTF; CDR3 DNA: TGCGCCAGCAGCCCGGACTCTAACTATGGCTACACCTTC; J gene: TRBJ1-2; clone size: few; D gene: -; V gene: TRBV5-1
CDR3 protein: CASDEGNTEAFF; CDR3 DNA: TGTGCCAGCGATGAGGGGAACACTGAAGCTTTCTTT; J gene: TRBJ1-1; clone size: many; D gene: -; V gene: TRBV7-9
CDR3 protein: CASSEGQGGWNTEAFF; CDR3 DNA: TGTGCCAGCAGTGAGGGACAGGGGGGATGGAACACTGAAGCTTTCTTT; J gene: TRBJ1-1; clone size: -; D gene: TRBD1; V gene: TRBV6-1
CDR3 protein: CASSPTGSTDTQYF; CDR3 DNA: TGTGCCAGCAGCCCCACTGGGAGCACAGATACGCAGTATTTT; J gene: TRBJ2-3; clone size: many; D gene: -; V gene: TRBV7-3
CDR3 protein: CASSPARASGGYSYNEQFF; CDR3 DNA: TGTGCCAGCTCCCCAGCTCGGGCTAGCGGGGGATACTCCTACAATGAGCAGTTCTTC; J gene: TRBJ2-1; clone size: -; D gene: TRBD2; V gene: TRBV11-1
CDR3 protein: CASRGMGTSEQYF; CDR3 DNA: TGTGCCAGCAGGGGAATGGGGACGTCCGAGCAGTACTTC; J gene: TRBJ2-7; clone size: -; D gene: -; V gene: TRBV11-2
CDR3 protein: CASSQKDREGTDTQYF; CDR3 DNA: TGCGCCAGCAGCCAAAAGGACAGGGAAGGTACAGATACGCAGTATTTT; J gene: TRBJ2-3; clone size: -; D gene: TRBD1; V gene: TRBV4-3
CDR3 protein: CATSTQLAGVTEQYF; CDR3 DNA: TGTGCCACCAGCACCCAACTAGCGGGAGTTACCGAGCAGTACTTC; J gene: TRBJ2-7; clone size: -; D gene: TRBD2; V gene: TRBV15
CDR3 protein: CASSLGPRLPNEQFF; CDR3 DNA: TGTGCCAGCAGCTTGGGGCCCCGACTTCCCAATGAGCAGTTCTTC; J gene: TRBJ2-1; clone size: few; D gene: -; V gene: TRBV13
CDR3 protein: CASDRVGYEQYF; CDR3 DNA: TGTGCCTCGGACAGGGTCGGCTACGAGCAGTACTTC; J gene: TRBJ2-7; clone size: -; D gene: TRBD1; V gene: TRBV30
CDR3 protein: CASMRGGTSSTDTQYF; CDR3 DNA: TGTGCCAGCATGCGGGGCGGAACGTCTAGCACAGATACGCAGTATTTT; J gene: TRBJ2-3; clone size: -; D gene: -; V gene: TRBV7-9
CDR3 protein: CASSPYYINSTDTQYF; CDR3 DNA: TGCGCCAGCAGCCCTTACTACATAAATAGCACAGATACGCAGTATTTT; J gene: TRBJ2-3; clone size: -; D gene: -; V gene: TRBV4-1
CDR3 protein: CASSLYGTRGYSNQPQHF; CDR3 DNA: TGTGCCAGCAGTTTATATGGGACCCGAGGCTATAGCAATCAGCCCCAGCATTTT; J gene: TRBJ1-5; clone size: -; D gene: -; V gene: TRBV27
CDR3 protein: CASSQAIQGYSYEQYF; CDR3 DNA: TGCGCCAGCAGCCAAGCGATTCAGGGGTACTCCTACGAGCAGTACTTC; J gene: TRBJ2-7; clone size: few; D gene: -; V gene: TRBV4-1
CDR3 protein: CSGGPGTSTDTQYF; CDR3 DNA: TGCAGCGGGGGACCGGGGACTAGCACAGATACGCAGTATTTT; J gene: TRBJ2-3; clone size: few; D gene: -; V gene: TRBV29-1
CDR3 protein: CSARFFRVWPEAFF; CDR3 DNA: TGCAGTGCTCGATTTTTCAGGGTTTGGCCCGAAGCTTTCTTT; J gene: TRBJ1-1; clone size: -; D gene: -; V gene: TRBV20-1
CDR3 protein: CASSFESASGTYEQYF; CDR3 DNA: TGTGCCAGCAGTTTTGAATCCGCTAGCGGCACCTACGAGCAGTACTTC; J gene: TRBJ2-7; clone size: -; D gene: TRBD2; V gene: TRBV28
CDR3 protein: CASSARTGQNTEAFF; CDR3 DNA: TGTGCCAGCAGCGCCCGGACAGGGCAGAACACTGAAGCTTTCTTT; J gene: TRBJ1-1; clone size: -; D gene: TRBD1; V gene: TRBV11-2
CDR3 protein: CASSWTPFGELFF; CDR3 DNA: TGTGCCAGCAGTTGGACTCCGTTCGGGGAGCTGTTTTTT; J gene: TRBJ2-2; clone size: -; D gene: -; V gene: TRBV12-3/TRBV12-4
CDR3 protein: CASSPKGGVGEKLFF; CDR3 DNA: TGCGCCAGCAGCCCGAAGGGAGGGGTAGGTGAAAAACTGTTTTTT; J gene: TRBJ1-4; clone size: -; D gene: -; V gene: TRBV4-1
CDR3 protein: CASSYQWDTEAFF; CDR3 DNA: TGTGCCAGCAGTTACCAATGGGACACTGAAGCTTTCTTT; J gene: TRBJ1-1; clone size: few; D gene: -; V gene: TRBV6-5